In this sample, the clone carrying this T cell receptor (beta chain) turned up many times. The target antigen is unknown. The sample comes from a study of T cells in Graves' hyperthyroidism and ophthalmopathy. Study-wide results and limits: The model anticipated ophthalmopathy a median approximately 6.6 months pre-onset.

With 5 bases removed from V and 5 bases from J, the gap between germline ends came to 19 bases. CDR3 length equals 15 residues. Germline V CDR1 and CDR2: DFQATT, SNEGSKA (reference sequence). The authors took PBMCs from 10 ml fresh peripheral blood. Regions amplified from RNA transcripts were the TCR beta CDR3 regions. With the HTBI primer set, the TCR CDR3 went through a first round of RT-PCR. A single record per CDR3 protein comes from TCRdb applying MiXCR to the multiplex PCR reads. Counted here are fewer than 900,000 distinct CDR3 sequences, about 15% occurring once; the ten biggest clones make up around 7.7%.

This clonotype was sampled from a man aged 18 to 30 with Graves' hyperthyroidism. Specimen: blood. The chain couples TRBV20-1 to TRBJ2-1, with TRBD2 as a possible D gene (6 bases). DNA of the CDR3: TGCAGTGCTCGGCCCCGGGCTAGCGCCGACAATGAGCAGTTCTTC. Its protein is CSARPRASADNEQFF.